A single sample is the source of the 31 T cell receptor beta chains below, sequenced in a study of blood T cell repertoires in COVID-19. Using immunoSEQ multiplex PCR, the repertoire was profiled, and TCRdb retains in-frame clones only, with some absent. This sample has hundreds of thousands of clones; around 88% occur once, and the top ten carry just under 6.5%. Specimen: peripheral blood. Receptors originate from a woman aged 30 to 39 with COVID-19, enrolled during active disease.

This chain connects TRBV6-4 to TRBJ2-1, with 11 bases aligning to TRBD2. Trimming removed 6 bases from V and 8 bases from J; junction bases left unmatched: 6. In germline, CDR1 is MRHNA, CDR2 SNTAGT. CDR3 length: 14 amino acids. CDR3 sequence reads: CASSPTSGSDEQFF. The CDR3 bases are TGTGCCAGCAGCCCCACTAGCGGGAGCGATGAGCAGTTCTTC.

CDR3 bases: TGCGCCAGCAGCAAGGGGAGGACTAGCGGGAGCGGTGAGACCCAGTACTTC. As protein: CASSKGRTSGSGETQYF. The V gene is TRBV5-1, the J gene TRBJ2-5, with 13 bases that match TRBD2. The CDR3 contains 17 residues. The junction had 11 bases not matched to a gene; V was cut back by 4 bases and J by 5 bases. Germline values: CDR1 SGHRS, CDR2 YFSETQ.

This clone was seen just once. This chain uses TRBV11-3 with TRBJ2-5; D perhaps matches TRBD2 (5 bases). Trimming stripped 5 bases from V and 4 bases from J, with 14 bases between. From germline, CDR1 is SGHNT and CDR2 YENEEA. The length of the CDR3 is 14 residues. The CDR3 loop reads CASSTLLGVETQYF. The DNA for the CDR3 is TGTGCCAGCAGCACACTTTTGGGAGTAGAGACCCAGTACTTC.

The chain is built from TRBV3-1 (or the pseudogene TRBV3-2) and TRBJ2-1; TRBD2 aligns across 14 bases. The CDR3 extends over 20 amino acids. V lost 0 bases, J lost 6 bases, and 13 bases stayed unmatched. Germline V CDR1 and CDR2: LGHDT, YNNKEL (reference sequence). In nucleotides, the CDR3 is TGTGCCAGCAGCCAAGAGGCCGGGGGCGGACTAGCGGGAGGACTCAATGAGCAGTTCTTC. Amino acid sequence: CASSQEAGGGLAGGLNEQFF.

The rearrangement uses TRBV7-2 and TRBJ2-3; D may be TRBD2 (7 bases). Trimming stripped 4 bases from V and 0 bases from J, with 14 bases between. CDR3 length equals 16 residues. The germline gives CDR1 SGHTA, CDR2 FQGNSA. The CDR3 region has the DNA TGTGCCAGCAGCTGGGGGGGGACACCAAGCACAGATACGCAGTATTTT. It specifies CASSWGGTPSTDTQYF.

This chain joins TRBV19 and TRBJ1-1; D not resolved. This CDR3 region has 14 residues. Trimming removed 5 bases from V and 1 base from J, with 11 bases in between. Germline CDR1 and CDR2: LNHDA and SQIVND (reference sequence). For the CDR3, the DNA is TGTGCCAGTAGTGAGAGGGCAGGGAACACTGAAGCTTTCTTT. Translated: CASSERAGNTEAFF.

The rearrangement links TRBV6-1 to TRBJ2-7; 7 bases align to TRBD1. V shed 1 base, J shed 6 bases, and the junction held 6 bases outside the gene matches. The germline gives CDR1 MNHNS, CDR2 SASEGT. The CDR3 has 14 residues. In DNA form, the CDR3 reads TGTGCCAGCAGTGAAGGAACAGGGGTGGGCGAGCAGTACGTC. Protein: CASSEGTGVGEQYV.

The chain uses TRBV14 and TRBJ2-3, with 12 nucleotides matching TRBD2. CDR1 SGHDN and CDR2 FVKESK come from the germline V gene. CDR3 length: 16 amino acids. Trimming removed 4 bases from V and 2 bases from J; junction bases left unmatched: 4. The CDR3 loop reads CASSRLAGAITDTQYF. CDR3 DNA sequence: TGTGCCAGCAGCCGACTAGCGGGGGCCATCACAGATACGCAGTATTTT.

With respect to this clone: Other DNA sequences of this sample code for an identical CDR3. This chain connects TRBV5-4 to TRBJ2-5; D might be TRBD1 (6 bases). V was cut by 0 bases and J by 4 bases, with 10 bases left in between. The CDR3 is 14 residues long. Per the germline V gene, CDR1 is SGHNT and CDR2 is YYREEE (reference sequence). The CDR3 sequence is CASSLAGVAETQYF. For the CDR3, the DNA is TGTGCCAGCAGCTTGGCAGGGGTAGCAGAGACCCAGTACTTC.

The CDR3 region is CSWEGNNEQFF. The CDR3 DNA reads as TGCAGCTGGGAGGGAAACAATGAGCAGTTCTTC. The chain couples TRBV29-1 to TRBJ2-1; 7 bases match TRBD2. CDR3 length: 11 amino acids. Germline V gene lookup returns CDR1 SQVTM and CDR2 ANQGSEA. The trim removed 8 bases at V and 5 bases at J, leaving 3 bases unmatched.

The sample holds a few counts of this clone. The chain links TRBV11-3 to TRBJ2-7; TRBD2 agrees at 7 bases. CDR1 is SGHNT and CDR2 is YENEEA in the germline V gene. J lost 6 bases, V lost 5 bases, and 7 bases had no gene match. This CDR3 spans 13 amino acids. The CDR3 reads CASSPITGGEQYF. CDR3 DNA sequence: TGTGCCAGCAGCCCCATTACGGGGGGCGAGCAGTACTTC.

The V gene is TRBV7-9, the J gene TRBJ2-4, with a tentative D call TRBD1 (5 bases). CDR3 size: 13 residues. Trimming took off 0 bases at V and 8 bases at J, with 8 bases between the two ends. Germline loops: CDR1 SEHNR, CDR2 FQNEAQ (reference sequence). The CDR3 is CASSLAGQHIQYF. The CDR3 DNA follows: TGTGCCAGCAGCTTAGCGGGGCAACACATTCAGTACTTC.

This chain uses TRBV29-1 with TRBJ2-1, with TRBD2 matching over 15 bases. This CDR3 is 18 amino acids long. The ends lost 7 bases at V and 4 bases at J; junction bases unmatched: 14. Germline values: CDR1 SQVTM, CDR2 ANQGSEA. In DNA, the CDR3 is TGCAGCGCGGGGGGACTAGCGGGAGGAACTCGTGAGTACAATGAGCAGTTCTTC. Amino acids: CSAGGLAGGTREYNEQFF.

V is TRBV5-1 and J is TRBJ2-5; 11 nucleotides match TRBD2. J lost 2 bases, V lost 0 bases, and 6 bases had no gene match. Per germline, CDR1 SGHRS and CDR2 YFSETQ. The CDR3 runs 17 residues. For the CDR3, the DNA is TGCGCCAGCAGCTTGGGGGGGACTAGCGGACTACAAGAGACCCAGTACTTC. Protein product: CASSLGGTSGLQETQYF.

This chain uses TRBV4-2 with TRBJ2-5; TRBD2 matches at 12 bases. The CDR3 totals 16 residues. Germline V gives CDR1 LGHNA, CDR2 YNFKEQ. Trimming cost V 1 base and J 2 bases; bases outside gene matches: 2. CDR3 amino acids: CASSQASGGAQETQYF. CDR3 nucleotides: TGTGCCAGCAGCCAAGCTAGCGGGGGGGCGCAAGAGACCCAGTACTTC.

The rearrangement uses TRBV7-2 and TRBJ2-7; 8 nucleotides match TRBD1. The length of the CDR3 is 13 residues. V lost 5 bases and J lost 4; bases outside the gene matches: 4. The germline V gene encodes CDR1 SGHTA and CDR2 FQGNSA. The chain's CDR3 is CASSRRQGYEQYV. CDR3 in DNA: TGTGCCAGCAGCCGCCGACAGGGGTACGAGCAGTACGTC.

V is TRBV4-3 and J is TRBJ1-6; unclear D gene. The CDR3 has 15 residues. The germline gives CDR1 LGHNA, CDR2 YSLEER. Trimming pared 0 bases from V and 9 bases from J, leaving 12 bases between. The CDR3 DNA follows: TGCGCCAGCAGCCAAGAGATCCAGGCGGGTTCACCCCTCCACTTT. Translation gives CASSQEIQAGSPLHF.

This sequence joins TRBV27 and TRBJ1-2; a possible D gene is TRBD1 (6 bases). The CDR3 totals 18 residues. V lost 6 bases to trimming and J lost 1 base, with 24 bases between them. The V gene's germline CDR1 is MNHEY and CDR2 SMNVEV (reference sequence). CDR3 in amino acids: CASSPASGGQVFNYGYTF. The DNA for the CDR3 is TGTGCCAGCAGCCCCGCATCCGGGGGGCAGGTATTTAACTATGGCTACACCTTC.

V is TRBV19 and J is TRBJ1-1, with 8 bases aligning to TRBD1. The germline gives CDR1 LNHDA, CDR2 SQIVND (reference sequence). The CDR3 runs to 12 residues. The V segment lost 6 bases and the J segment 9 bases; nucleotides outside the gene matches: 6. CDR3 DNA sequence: TGTGCCAGTAGCGACAGGGGACCGCAAGCTTTCTTT. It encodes CASSDRGPQAFF.

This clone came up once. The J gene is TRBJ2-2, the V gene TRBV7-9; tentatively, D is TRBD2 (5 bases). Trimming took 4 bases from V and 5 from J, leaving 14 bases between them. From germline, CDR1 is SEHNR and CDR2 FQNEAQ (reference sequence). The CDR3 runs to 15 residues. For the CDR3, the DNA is TGTGCCAGCAGCTCTAGCAGGCCCTTAACCGGGGAGCTGTTTTTT. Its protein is CASSSSRPLTGELFF.

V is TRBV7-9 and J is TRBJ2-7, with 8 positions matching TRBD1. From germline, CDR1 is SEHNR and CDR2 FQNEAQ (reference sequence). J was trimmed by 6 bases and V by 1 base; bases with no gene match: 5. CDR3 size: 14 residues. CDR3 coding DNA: TGTGCCAGCAGCTTAGGGGCAGGGGGCGCCGAGCAGTACGTC. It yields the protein CASSLGAGGAEQYV.

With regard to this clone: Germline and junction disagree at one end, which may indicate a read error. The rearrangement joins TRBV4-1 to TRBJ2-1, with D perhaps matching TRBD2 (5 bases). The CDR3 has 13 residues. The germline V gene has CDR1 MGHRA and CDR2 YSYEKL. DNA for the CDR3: TGCGCCAGCAGCCAACCCCTGGATGGCCCGCGGGTCTTC. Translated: CASSQPLDGPRVF.

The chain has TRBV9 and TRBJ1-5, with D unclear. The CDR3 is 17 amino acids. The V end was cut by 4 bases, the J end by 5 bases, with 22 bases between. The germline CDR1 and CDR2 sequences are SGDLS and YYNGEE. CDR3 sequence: CASSPHPPQWVDQPQHF. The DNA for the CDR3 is TGTGCCAGCAGCCCCCACCCCCCACAGTGGGTGGATCAGCCCCAGCATTTT.

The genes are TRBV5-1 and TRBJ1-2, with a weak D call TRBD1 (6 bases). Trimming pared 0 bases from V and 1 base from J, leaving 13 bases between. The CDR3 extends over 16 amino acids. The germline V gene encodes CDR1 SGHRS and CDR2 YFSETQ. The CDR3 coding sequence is TGCGCCAGCAGCTTGGCCCCCACAGGGAGTAACTATGGCTACACCTTC. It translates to CASSLAPTGSNYGYTF.

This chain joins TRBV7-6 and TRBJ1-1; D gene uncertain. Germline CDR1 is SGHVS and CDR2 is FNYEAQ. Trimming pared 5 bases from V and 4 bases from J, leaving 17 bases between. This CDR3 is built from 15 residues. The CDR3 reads CASSPLRSVGTEAFF. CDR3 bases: TGTGCCAGCAGCCCACTAAGGTCAGTCGGCACTGAAGCTTTCTTT.

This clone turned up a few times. CDR3 in DNA: TGTGCCAGCAGCGTAGGTCCAGGGGCGAAGACCTACGAGCAGTACTTC. It encodes CASSVGPGAKTYEQYF. This chain links TRBV9 with TRBJ2-7; a weak D match, TRBD1 (6 bases). Germline-derived CDR1 and CDR2 are SGDLS and YYNGEE. The CDR3 extends over 16 amino acids. V was clipped by 0 bases and J by 2 bases, with 15 bases between them.

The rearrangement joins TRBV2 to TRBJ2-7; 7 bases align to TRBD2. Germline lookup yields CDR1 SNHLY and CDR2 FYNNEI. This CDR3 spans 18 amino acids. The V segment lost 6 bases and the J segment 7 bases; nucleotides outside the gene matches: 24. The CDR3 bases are TGTGCCAGCAGCATAAACTTATTTCTCCCGGAGAAGCGGGGAGAGCAGTACTTC. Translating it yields CASSINLFLPEKRGEQYF.

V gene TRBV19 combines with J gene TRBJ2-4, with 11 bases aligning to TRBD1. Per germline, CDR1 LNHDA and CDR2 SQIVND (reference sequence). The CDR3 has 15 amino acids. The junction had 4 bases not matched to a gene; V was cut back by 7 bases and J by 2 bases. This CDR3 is CASTRTGGSKNIQYF. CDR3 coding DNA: TGTGCCAGTACCCGGACAGGGGGCTCCAAAAACATTCAGTACTTC. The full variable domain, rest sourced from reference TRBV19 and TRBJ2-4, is DGGITQSPKYLFRKEGQNVTLSCEQNLNHDAMYWYRQDPGQGLRLIYYSQIVNDFQKGDIAEGYSVSREKKESFPLTVTSAQKNPTAFYLCASTRTGGSKNIQYFGAGTRLSVL.

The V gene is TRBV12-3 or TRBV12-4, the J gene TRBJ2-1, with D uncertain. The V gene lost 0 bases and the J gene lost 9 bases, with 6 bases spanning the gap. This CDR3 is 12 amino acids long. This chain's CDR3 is CASSLAPGEQFF. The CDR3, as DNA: TGTGCCAGCAGTTTAGCGCCGGGTGAGCAGTTCTTC.

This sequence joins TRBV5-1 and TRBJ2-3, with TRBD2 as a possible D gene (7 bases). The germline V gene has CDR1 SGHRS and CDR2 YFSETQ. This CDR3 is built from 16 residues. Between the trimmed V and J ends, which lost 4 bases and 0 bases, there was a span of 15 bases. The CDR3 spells CASSRGRGGSTDTQYF. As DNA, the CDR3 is TGCGCCAGCAGCCGGGGGAGGGGGGGAAGCACAGATACGCAGTATTTT.

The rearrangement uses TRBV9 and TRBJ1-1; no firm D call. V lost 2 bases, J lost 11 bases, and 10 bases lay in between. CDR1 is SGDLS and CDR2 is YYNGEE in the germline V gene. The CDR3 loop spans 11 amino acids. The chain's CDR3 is CASSVRELAFF. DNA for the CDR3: TGTGCCAGCAGCGTGAGGGAGTTGGCTTTCTTT.